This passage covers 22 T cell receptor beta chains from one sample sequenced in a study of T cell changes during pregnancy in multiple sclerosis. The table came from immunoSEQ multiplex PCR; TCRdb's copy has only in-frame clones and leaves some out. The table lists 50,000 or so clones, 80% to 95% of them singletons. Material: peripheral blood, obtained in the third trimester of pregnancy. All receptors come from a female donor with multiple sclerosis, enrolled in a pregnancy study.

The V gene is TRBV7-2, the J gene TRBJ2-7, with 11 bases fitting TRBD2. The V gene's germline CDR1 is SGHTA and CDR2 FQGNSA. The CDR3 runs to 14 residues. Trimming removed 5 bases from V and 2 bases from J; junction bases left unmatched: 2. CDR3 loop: CASSLSGRAYEQYF. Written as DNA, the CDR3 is TGTGCCAGCAGCCTTAGCGGGAGGGCCTACGAGCAGTACTTC.

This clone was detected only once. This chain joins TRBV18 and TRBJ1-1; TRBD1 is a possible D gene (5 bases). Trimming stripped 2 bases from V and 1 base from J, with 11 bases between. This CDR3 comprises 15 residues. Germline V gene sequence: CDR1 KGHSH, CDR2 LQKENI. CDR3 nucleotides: TGTGCCAGCTCACCAATGACAGCTCGGAACACTGAAGCTTTCTTT. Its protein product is CASSPMTARNTEAFF.

CDR3 bases: TGTGCCAGCAGTCCCAGAGGCCTGGGTAATTCACCCCTCCACTTT. Residues: CASSPRGLGNSPLHF. The rearrangement joins TRBV27 to TRBJ1-6; unclear D gene. CDR3 length: 15 residues. V was pared by 5 bases and J by 6 bases, with 14 bases between. The germline V gene has CDR1 MNHEY and CDR2 SMNVEV (reference sequence).

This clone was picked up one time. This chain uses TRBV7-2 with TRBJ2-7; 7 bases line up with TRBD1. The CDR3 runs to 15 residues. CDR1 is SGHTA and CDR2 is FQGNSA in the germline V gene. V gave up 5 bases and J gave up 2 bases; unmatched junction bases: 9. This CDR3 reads CASSPGTVMAYEQYF. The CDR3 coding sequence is TGTGCCAGCAGCCCAGGGACAGTGATGGCCTACGAGCAGTACTTC.

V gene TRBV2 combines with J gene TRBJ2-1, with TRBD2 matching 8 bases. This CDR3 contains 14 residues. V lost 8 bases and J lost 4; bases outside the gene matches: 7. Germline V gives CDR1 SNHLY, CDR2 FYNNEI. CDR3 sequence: CASEGSGTYNEQFF. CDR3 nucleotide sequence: TGTGCCAGCGAAGGTAGCGGGACTTACAATGAGCAGTTCTTC.

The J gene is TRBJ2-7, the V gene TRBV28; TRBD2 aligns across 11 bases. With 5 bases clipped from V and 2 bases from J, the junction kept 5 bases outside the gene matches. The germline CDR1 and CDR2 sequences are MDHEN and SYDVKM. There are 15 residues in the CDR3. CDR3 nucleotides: TGTGCCAGCAGTCCTACTAGCGGGGGTACCTACGAGCAGTACTTC. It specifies CASSPTSGGTYEQYF.

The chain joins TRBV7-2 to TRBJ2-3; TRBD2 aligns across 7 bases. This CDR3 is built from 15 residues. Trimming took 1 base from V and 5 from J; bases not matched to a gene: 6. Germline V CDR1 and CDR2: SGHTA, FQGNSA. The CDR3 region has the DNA TGTGCCAGCAGCTTAGGGGGAGGGCCTCAAGATACGCAGTATTTT. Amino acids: CASSLGGGPQDTQYF.

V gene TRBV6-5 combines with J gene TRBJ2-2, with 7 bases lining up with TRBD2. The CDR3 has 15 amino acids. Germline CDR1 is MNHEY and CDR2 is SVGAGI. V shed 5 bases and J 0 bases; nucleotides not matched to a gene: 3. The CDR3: CASSTGLANTGELFF. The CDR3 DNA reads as TGTGCCAGCAGTACTGGACTAGCGAACACCGGGGAGCTGTTTTTT.

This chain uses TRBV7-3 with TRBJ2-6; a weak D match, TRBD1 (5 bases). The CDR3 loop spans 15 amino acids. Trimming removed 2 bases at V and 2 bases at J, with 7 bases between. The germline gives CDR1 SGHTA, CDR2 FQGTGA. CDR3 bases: TGTGCCAGCAGCTTAGACAGTACTGGGGCCAACGTCCTGACTTTC. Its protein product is CASSLDSTGANVLTF. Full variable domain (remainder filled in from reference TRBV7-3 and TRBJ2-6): GAGVSQTPSNKVTEKGKYVELRCDPISGHTALYWYRQSLGQGPEFLIYFQGTGAADDSGLPNDRFFAVRPEGSVSTLKIQRTERGDSAVYLCASSLDSTGANVLTFGAGSRLTVL.

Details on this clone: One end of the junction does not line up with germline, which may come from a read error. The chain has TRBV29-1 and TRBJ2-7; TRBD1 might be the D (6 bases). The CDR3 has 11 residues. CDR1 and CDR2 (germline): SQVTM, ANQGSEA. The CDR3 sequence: CSVEDDRQRSF. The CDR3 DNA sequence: TGCAGCGTTGAGGACGACAGGCAGAGAAGTTTC.

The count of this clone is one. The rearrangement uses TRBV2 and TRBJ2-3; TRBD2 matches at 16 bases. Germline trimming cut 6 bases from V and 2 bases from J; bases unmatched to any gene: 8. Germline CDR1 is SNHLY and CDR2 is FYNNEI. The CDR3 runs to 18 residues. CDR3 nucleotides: TGTGCCAGCAGAGGGGGACTAGCGGGAGGGCCTGACACAGATACGCAGTATTTT. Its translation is CASRGGLAGGPDTDTQYF.

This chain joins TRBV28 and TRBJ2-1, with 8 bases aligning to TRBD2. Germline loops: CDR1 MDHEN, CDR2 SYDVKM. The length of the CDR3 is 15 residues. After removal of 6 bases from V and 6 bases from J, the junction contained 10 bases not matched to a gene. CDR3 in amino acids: CASSSIGRGVNEQFF. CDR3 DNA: TGTGCCAGCAGCAGTATCGGGAGGGGGGTCAATGAGCAGTTCTTC.

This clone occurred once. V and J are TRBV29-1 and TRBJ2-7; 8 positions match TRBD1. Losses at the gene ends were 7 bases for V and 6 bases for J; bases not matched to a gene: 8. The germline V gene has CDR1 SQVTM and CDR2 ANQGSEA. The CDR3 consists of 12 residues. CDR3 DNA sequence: TGCAGCGCCCGCCAGACAGGGGTCGAGCAGTACTTC. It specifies CSARQTGVEQYF.

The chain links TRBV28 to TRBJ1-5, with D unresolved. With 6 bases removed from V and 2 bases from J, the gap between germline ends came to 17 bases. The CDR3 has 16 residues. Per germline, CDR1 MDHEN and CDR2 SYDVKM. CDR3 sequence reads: CASRLLMEGGNQPQHF. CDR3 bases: TGTGCCAGCAGACTACTTATGGAGGGCGGCAATCAGCCCCAGCATTTT.

This CDR3 is CASSQLAGDYEQYF. The CDR3 region has the DNA TGTGCCAGCAGCCAGTTGGCGGGAGACTACGAGCAGTACTTC. The V and J genes are TRBV14 and TRBJ2-7; TRBD2 aligns across 7 bases. V lost 3 bases and J lost 3; bases outside the gene matches: 5. Germline CDR1 is SGHDN and CDR2 is FVKESK. This CDR3 is 14 amino acids long.

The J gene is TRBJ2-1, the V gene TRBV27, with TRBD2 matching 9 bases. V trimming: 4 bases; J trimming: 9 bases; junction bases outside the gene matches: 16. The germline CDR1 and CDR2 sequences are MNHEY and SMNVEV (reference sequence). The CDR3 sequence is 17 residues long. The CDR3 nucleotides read TGTGCCAGCAGTTCCTCCGGTTTGGCGGGAGGGCAAGCTGAGCAGTTCTTC. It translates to CASSSSGLAGGQAEQFF.

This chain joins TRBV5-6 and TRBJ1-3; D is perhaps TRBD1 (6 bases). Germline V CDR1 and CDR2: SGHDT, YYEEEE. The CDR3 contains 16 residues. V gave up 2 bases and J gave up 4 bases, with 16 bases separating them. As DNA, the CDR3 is TGTGCCAGCAGCTTTTGGTCAGGGGTGGTCGGAAACACCATATATTTT. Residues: CASSFWSGVVGNTIYF.

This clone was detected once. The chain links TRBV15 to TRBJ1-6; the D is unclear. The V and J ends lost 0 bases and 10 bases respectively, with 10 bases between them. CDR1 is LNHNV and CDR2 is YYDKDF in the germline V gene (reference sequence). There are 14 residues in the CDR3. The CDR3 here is CATSRDPGDSPLHF. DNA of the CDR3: TGTGCCACCAGCAGAGATCCGGGTGACTCACCCCTCCACTTT.

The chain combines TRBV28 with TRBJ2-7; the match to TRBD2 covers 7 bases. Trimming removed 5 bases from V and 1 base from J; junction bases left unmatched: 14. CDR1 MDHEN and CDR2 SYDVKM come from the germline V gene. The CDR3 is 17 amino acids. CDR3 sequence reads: CASSPPISGPVSYEQYF. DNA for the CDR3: TGTGCCAGCAGTCCCCCTATTAGCGGGCCTGTATCCTACGAGCAGTACTTC.

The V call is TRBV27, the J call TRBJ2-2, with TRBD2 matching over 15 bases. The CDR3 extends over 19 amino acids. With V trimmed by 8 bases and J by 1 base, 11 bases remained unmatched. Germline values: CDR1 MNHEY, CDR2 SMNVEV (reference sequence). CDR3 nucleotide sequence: TGTGCCAGCCCTCCTGTCCCGGGACTAGCGGGAGGGAACACCGGGGAGCTGTTTTTT. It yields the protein CASPPVPGLAGGNTGELFF.

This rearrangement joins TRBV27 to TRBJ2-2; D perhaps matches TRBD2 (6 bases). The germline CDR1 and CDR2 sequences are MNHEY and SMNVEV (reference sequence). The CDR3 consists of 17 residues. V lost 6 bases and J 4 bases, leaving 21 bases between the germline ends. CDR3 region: CASRQLAGPSVTGELFF. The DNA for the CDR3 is TGTGCCAGCAGACAACTAGCTGGTCCGAGTGTCACCGGGGAGCTGTTTTTT.

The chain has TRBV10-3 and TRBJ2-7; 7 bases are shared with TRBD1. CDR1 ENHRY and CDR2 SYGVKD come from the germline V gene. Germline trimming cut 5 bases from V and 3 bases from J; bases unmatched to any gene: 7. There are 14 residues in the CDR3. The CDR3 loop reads CAISYDRENYEQYF. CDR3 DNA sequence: TGTGCCATCAGTTACGACAGGGAAAACTACGAGCAGTACTTC.